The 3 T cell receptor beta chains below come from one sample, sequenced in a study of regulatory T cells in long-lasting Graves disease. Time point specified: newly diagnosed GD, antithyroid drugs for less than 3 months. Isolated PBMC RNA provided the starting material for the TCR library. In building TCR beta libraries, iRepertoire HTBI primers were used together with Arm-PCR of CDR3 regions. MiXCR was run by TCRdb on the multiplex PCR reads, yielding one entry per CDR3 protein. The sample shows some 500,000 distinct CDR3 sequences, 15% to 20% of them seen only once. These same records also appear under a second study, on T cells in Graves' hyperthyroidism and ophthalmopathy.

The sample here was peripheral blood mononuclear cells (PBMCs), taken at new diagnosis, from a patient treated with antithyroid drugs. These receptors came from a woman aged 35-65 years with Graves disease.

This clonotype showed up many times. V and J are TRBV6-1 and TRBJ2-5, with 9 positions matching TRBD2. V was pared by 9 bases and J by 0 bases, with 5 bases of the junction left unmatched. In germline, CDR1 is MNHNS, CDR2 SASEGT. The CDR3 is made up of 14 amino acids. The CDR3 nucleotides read TGTGCCAGTTCAGCGGGGGGTTACCAAGAGACCCAGTACTTC. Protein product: CASSAGGYQETQYF.

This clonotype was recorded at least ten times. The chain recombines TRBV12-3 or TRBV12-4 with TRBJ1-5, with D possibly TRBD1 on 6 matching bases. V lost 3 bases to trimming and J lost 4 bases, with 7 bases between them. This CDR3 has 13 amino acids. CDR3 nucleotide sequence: TGTGCCAGCAGTTTTAGGGGGAATCAGCCCCAGCATTTT. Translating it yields CASSFRGNQPQHF.

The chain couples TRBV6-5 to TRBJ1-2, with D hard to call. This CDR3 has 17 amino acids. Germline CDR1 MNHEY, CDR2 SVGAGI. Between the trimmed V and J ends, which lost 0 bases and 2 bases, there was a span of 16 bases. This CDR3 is CASSYSREPSPNYGYTF. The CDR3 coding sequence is TGTGCCAGCAGTTACTCACGGGAACCATCCCCGAACTATGGCTACACCTTC.